These T cell receptor beta chains were read from a single sample in a study of T cell responses to AZD1222 COVID-19 vaccine. Repertoires were generated with immunoSEQ multiplex PCR, while TCRdb's copy carries only in-frame clones and drops some. The sample has about 97,000 clones; less than 90% are singletons. The input for sequencing was peripheral blood, taken on day 0 of AZD1222 vaccination. The receptors shown here come from an adult in good health. Both conserved end residues are part of each CDR3. The D gene is left open where the match is weak. Clone size is given for some rows only: seen once, a few or many times, or a class if the clone is expanded.

TRBJ2-6 | . | . | TRBV6-4 | CASSDSAAGAGANVLTF | TGTGCCAGCAGTGACTCGGCGGCAGGGGCTGGGGCCAACGTCCTGACTTTC
TRBJ1-2 | . | . | TRBV28 | CASSLPGQPYGYTF | TGTGCCAGCAGTTTGCCCGGACAGCCCTATGGCTACACCTTC
TRBJ2-1 | . | . | TRBV10-3 | CAISQDLYNEQFF | TGTGCCATCAGCCAGGACCTCTACAATGAGCAGTTCTTC
TRBJ1-5 | . | . | TRBV19 | CASRSGDQPQHF | TGTGCCAGTAGGTCAGGGGATCAGCCCCAGCATTTT
TRBJ1-5 | . | TRBD1 | TRBV6-5 | CASSSQGVSQPQHF | TGTGCCAGCAGCTCACAGGGGGTATCTCAGCCCCAGCATTTT
TRBJ2-3 | . | . | TRBV4-1 | CASQLGGRREHTQYF | TGCGCCAGCCAACTCGGGGGGCGACGGGAACATACGCAGTATTTT
TRBJ1-1 | . | TRBD1 | TRBV11-3 | CASSFPGQGAGGEAFF | TGTGCCAGCAGCTTCCCGGGACAGGGGGCTGGGGGTGAAGCTTTCTTT
TRBJ1-2 | . | TRBD1 | TRBV18 | CASSPPGQGTSNYGYTF | TGTGCCAGCTCACCCCCGGGACAGGGTACATCTAACTATGGCTACACCTTC
TRBJ1-1 | . | . | TRBV2 | CASSQGQNTEAFF | TGTGCCAGCAGTCAGGGACAGAACACTGAAGCTTTCTTT
TRBJ2-5 | . | TRBD2 | TRBV18 | CASSPPGLARETQYF | TGTGCCAGCTCACCCCCGGGACTAGCCAGAGAGACCCAGTACTTC
TRBJ2-5 | . | . | TRBV9 | CASSVDGWRETQYF | TGTGCCAGCAGCGTAGATGGATGGCGAGAGACCCAGTACTTC
TRBJ2-3 | . | . | TRBV12-3/TRBV12-4 | CASSLVGDTQYF | TGTGCCAGCAGTTTGGTCGGAGATACGCAGTATTTT
TRBJ1-1 | . | . | TRBV6-2/TRBV6-3 | CASSYPMNTEAFF | TGTGCCAGCAGTTACCCAATGAACACTGAAGCTTTCTTT
TRBJ2-1 | few | . | TRBV6-1 | CASSEARGYNEQFF | TGTGCCAGCAGTGAAGCGAGGGGTTACAATGAGCAGTTCTTC
TRBJ1-2 | . | . | TRBV3-1/TRBV3-2 | CASSPLGDGYTF | TGTGCCAGCAGCCCCCTTGGGGACGGCTACACCTTC
TRBJ1-6 | few | . | TRBV19 | CASSPREGLVLHF | TGTGCCAGTAGTCCCAGAGAGGGTCTCGTCCTCCACTTT
TRBJ2-7 | . | TRBD2 | TRBV7-9 | CASSFPSGGSSYEQYF | TGTGCCAGCAGCTTCCCTAGCGGGGGGAGCTCCTACGAGCAGTACTTC
TRBJ2-5 | . | . | TRBV21-1 | CASPGQRETQYF | TGTGCCAGCCCGGGCCAACGGGAGACCCAGTACTTC
TRBJ2-7 | . | . | TRBV9 | CASSSRAPPYEQYF | TGTGCCAGCAGCTCCCGAGCCCCCCCCTACGAGCAGTACTTC
TRBJ2-1 | . | TRBD1 | TRBV7-2 | CASSPRAGTGYNEQFF | TGTGCCAGCAGCCCGCGAGCCGGGACAGGTTACAATGAGCAGTTCTTC
TRBJ1-1 | . | . | TRBV19 | CASRTGQSSEAFF | TGTGCCAGTCGTACTGGGCAGAGCTCTGAAGCTTTCTTT
TRBJ2-6 | . | . | TRBV27 | CASSWSQRSGANVLTF | TGTGCCAGCAGTTGGAGTCAAAGGAGTGGGGCCAACGTCCTGACTTTC
TRBJ2-4 | . | . | TRBV10-3 | CAISPDGNIQYF | TGTGCCATCAGCCCAGACGGAAACATTCAGTACTTC
TRBJ1-5 | . | . | TRBV2 | CASSGPLNQPQHF | TGTGCCAGCAGTGGGCCCCTCAATCAGCCCCAGCATTTT
TRBJ1-6 | . | . | TRBV4-1 | CASSRGSLGSPLHF | TGCGCCAGCAGCCGGGGAAGCCTGGGGTCACCCCTCCACTTT
TRBJ1-5 | . | . | TRBV6-5 | CASWEGSNQPQHF | TGTGCCAGCTGGGAGGGGAGCAATCAGCCCCAGCATTTT
TRBJ2-5 | few | . | TRBV10-1 | CASSMTVQETQYF | TGCGCCAGCTCTATGACAGTCCAAGAGACCCAGTACTTC
TRBJ2-1 | . | . | TRBV24-1 | CATRPQGQGNEQFF | TGTGCCACCAGGCCTCAAGGGCAGGGCAATGAGCAGTTCTTC
TRBJ2-2 | . | TRBD1 | TRBV30 | CAWSRDRGLGELFF | TGTGCCTGGAGTAGAGACAGGGGGCTCGGGGAGCTGTTTTTT
TRBJ2-7 | once | TRBD1 | TRBV29-1 | CSAATGDTYEQYF | TGCAGCGCAGCCACAGGGGATACATACGAGCAGTACTTC
TRBJ2-1 | . | TRBD2 | TRBV6-2/TRBV6-3 | CASSPDLAGNQFF | TGTGCCAGCAGTCCCGATCTAGCGGGAAATCAGTTCTTC
TRBJ2-7 | . | TRBD1 | TRBV3-1/TRBV3-2 | CASSQAGQSSYEQYF | TGTGCCAGCAGCCAAGCGGGACAGAGCTCCTACGAGCAGTACTTC
TRBJ1-4 | . | TRBD1 | TRBV11-2 | CASSLVPRGKLFF | TGTGCCAGCAGCTTAGTGCCCAGGGGGAAACTGTTTTTT
TRBJ2-5 | . | . | TRBV11-2 | CASSFDGETQYF | TGTGCCAGCAGCTTCGATGGGGAGACCCAGTACTTC
TRBJ1-6 | . | TRBD1 | TRBV28 | CASSSPGQGNGSPLHF | TGTGCCAGCAGTTCTCCGGGACAGGGTAATGGTTCACCCCTCCACTTT
TRBJ1-2 | once | . | TRBV30 | CAWNLVAGRANYGYTF | TGTGCCTGGAACCTCGTGGCAGGACGAGCTAACTATGGCTACACCTTC
TRBJ2-2 | . | . | TRBV7-8 | CASSPFARNTGELFF | TGTGCCAGCAGCCCCTTCGCCAGGAACACCGGGGAGCTGTTTTTT
TRBJ1-2 | . | . | TRBV2 | CASSEAGDYGYTF | TGTGCCAGCAGTGAAGCTGGGGACTATGGCTACACCTTC
TRBJ2-1 | . | . | TRBV5-4 | CASSLRQGGNEQFF | TGTGCCAGCAGCTTGAGGCAGGGTGGAAATGAGCAGTTCTTC
TRBJ2-1 | . | TRBD2 | TRBV4-2 | CASSQDSSGRADEQFF | TGTGCCAGCAGCCAAGATTCTAGCGGGAGGGCCGATGAGCAGTTCTTC
TRBJ2-1 | . | TRBD2 | TRBV3-1/TRBV3-2 | CASSLGLAAAPGAGTDEQFF | TGTGCCAGCAGCCTGGGACTAGCGGCGGCACCCGGGGCAGGAACGGATGAGCAGTTCTTC
TRBJ2-2 | . | TRBD1 | TRBV6-5 | CASRRTGDTGELFF | TGTGCCAGCCGACGAACAGGGGACACCGGGGAGCTGTTTTTT
TRBJ1-2 | . | . | TRBV10-1 | CASTLTGNYGYTF | TGCGCCAGCACCCTGACTGGTAACTATGGCTACACCTTC